Here is one T cell receptor (beta chain) with its context. Clones were sequenced by immunoSEQ multiplex PCR, and TCRdb holds only the in-frame ones, with some missing. Of approximately 48,000 clones listed, 90% to 95% were seen once; the top ten hold around 5.9%. The record originates from a study of T cell changes during pregnancy in multiple sclerosis. The germline V gene encodes CDR1 SQVTM and CDR2 ANQGSEA. CDR3 size: 12 residues. The germline V and J ends were trimmed by 8 bases and 0 bases, with 10 bases remaining between them. The chain employs TRBV29-1 and TRBJ1-2, with D unresolved. This clonotype was obtained from a female donor with multiple sclerosis, enrolled in a pregnancy study. Material: CD8+ T cells from peripheral blood mononuclear cells, obtained before pregnancy. DNA for the CDR3: TGCAGCACCGCGGATACTAACTATGGCTACACCTTC. Protein sequence: CSTADTNYGYTF.